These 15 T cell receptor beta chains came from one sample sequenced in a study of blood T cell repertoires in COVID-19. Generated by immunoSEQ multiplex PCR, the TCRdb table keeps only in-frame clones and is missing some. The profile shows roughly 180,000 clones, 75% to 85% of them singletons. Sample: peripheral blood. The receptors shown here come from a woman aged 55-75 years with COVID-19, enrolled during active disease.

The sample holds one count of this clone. The CDR3 loop reads CASSSSGGAATGELFF. CDR3 nucleotide sequence: TGTGCCAGCAGCTCTAGCGGGGGGGCCGCCACCGGGGAGCTGTTTTTT. This chain joins TRBV7-3 and TRBJ2-2, with 12 bases aligning to TRBD2. The germline gives CDR1 SGHTA, CDR2 FQGTGA. This CDR3 has 16 residues. With 4 bases clipped from V and 4 bases from J, the junction kept 4 bases outside the gene matches.

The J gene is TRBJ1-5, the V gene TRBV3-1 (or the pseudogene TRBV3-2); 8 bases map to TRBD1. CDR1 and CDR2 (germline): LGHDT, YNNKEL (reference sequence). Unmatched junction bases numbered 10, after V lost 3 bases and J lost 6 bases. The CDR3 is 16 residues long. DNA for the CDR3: TGTGCCAGCAGCCAGGGCAGGGGGCGTCAGGGTCAGCCCCAGCATTTT. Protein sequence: CASSQGRGRQGQPQHF.

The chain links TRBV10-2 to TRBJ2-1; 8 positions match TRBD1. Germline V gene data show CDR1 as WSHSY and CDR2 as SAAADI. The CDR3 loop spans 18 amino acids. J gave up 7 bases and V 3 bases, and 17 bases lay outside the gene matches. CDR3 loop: CASSDNPGRTGRNNEQFF. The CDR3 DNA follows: TGCGCCAGCAGTGATAATCCCGGGCGGACAGGGAGGAATAATGAGCAGTTCTTC.

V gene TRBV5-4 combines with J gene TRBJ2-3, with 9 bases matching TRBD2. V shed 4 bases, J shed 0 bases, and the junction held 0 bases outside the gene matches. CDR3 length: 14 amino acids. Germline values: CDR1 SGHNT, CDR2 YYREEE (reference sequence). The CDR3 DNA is TGTGCCAGCAGCACTAGCGGGAGCACAGATACGCAGTATTTT. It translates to CASSTSGSTDTQYF.

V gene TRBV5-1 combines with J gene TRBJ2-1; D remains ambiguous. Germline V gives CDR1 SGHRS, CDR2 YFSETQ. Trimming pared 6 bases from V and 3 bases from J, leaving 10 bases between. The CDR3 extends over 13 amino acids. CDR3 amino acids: CASTPGYYNEQFF. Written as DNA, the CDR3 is TGCGCCAGCACCCCCGGGTACTACAATGAGCAGTTCTTC.

The DNA of the CDR3 is TGTGCCAGCAGTGACAGGGTTCCTGAAGCTTTCTTT. Encoded protein: CASSDRVPEAFF. The rearrangement links TRBV28 to TRBJ1-1; 7 bases fit TRBD1. The CDR3 sequence is 12 residues long. Per the germline V gene, CDR1 is MDHEN and CDR2 is SYDVKM. V was clipped by 5 bases and J by 6 bases; unmatched bases: 3.

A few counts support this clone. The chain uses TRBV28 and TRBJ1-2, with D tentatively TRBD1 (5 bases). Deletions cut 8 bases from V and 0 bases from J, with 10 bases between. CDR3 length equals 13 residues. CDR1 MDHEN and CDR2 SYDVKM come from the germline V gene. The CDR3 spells CASDRDSNYGYTF. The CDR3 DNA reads TGTGCCAGCGACCGGGACTCTAACTATGGCTACACCTTC.

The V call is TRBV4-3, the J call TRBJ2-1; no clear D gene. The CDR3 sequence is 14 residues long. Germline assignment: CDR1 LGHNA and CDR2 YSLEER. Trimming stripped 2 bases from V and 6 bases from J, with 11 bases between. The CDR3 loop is CASSQSRVSNEQFF. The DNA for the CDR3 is TGCGCCAGCAGCCAATCGCGAGTTAGCAATGAGCAGTTCTTC.

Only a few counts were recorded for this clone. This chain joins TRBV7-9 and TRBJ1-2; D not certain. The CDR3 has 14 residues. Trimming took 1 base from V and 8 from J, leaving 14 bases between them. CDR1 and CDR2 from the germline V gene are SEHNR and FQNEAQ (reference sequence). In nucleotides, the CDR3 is TGTGCCAGCAGCTTAGAAGCGTCAGTTAAAGGCTACACCTTC. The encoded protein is CASSLEASVKGYTF.

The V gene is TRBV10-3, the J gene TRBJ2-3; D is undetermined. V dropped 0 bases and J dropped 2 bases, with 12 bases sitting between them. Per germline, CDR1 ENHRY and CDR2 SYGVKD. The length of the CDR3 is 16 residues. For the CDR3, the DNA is TGTGCCATCAGTGAGTCCGGCGGATCCCACACAGATACGCAGTATTTT. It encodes CAISESGGSHTDTQYF.

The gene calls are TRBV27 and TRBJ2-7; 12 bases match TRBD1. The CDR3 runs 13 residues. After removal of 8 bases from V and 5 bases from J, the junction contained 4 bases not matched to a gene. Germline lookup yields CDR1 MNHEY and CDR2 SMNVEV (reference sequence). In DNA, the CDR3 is TGTGCCAGCTCCGGGACAGGGGGCCACGAGCAGTACTTC. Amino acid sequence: CASSGTGGHEQYF.

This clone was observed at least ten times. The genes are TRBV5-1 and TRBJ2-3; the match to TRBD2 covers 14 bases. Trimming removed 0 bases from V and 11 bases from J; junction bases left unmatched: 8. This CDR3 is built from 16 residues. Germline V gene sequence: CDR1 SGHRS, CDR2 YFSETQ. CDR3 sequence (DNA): TGCGCCAGCAGCTTGGCCACGGGGACTAGCGGGGGCGGGCAGTATTTT. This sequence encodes CASSLATGTSGGGQYF.

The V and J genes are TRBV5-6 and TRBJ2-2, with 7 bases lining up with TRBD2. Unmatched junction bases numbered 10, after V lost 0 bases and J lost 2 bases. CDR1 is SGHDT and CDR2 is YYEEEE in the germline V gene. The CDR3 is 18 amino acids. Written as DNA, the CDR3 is TGTGCCAGCAGCTTGGCCATTGGGCTAGCGGTTAACACCGGGGAGCTGTTTTTT. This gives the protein CASSLAIGLAVNTGELFF.

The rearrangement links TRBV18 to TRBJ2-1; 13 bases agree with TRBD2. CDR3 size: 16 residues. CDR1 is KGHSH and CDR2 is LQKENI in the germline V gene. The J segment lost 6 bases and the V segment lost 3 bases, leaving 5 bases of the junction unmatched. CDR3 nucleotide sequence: TGTGCCAGCTCACCCTGGACTAGCGGGAGTCGCAATGAGCAGTTCTTC. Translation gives CASSPWTSGSRNEQFF.

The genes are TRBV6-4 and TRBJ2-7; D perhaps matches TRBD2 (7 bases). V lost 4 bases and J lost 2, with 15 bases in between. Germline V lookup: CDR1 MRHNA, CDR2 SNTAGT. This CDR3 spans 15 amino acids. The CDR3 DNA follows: TGTGCCAGCAGTGGGGGGGGCAGGGATACCTACGAGCAGTACTTC. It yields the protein CASSGGGRDTYEQYF.